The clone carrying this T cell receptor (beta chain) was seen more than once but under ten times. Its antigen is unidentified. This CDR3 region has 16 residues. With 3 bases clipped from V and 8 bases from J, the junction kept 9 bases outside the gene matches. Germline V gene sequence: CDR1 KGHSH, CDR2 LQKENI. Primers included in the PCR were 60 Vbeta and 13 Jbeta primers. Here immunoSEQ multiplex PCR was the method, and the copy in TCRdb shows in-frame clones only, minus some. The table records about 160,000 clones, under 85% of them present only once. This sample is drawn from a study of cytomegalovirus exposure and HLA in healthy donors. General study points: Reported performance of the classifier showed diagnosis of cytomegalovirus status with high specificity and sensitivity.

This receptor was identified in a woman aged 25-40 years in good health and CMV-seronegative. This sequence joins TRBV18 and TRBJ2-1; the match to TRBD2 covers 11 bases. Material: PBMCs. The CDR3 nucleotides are TGTGCCAGCTCACCCTTGGTAGCGGGGGGGCACGATGAGCAGTTCTTC. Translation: CASSPLVAGGHDEQFF.